These T cell receptor beta chains were read from a single sample in a study of human T cells and chemical hapten exposure. TCRdb passed the RACE reads through MiXCR, listing each CDR3 protein once. The sample shows 150,000 or so distinct CDR3 sequences, more than 14% of them seen only once. The sequences come from whole blood, collected in connection with sensitization to the hapten diphenylcyclopropenone (DPC). Receptors originate from a woman aged 25 to 39 with alopecia areata. Some clones in this sample may be carry-over from other donors' samples. Each CDR3 is given with its conserved first and last residue. D genes are given only for firm matches. Rows may omit the clone size; those that give it use once, few, many or a size class.

TRBV5-6	few	TRBJ2-2	.	CASSLAGRFYTGELFF
TRBV10-2	few	TRBJ1-5	.	CASARSNQPQHF
TRBV20-1	few	TRBJ2-1	.	CSARLPGSRAVDEQFF
TRBV6-2/TRBV6-3	few	TRBJ2-1	TRBD2	CASKIAGVGNEQFF
TRBV7-2	.	TRBJ2-7	.	CASSLGGRNDEQYF
TRBV7-6	many	TRBJ2-5	.	CASSLFQGQQETQYF
TRBV5-1	.	TRBJ1-1	.	CASSLDLVNTEAFF
TRBV11-2	few	TRBJ2-3	TRBD1	CASSTTGVTQYF
TRBV28	.	TRBJ2-3	TRBD2	CACQSGSTDTQYF
TRBV6-1	.	TRBJ1-5	TRBD1	CASSVLRGQAIRDASNQPQHF
TRBV7-9	few	TRBJ2-3	TRBD1	CASSPRNRGPTDTQYF